This T cell receptor (beta chain) was sequenced in a study of T cells in Graves' hyperthyroidism and ophthalmopathy. About the study: Peripheral blood was drawn at first diagnosis, prior to all treatment.

A patient was excluded if there was uncontrolled infection, other autoimmune disease, pregnancy or lactation. This clonotype was recorded many times. Its antigen remains unknown. The length of the CDR3 is 12 residues. With 6 bases removed from V and 0 bases from J, the gap between germline ends came to 9 bases. The germline gives CDR1 SQVTM, CDR2 ANQGSEA. The study, taken as a whole, reports: In validation, the model predicted ophthalmopathy. These predictions came a median roughly seven months before onset.

TCR beta CDR3 region amplification was performed from RNA transcripts. Researchers ran a first-round RT-PCR on the TCR CDR3 using the HTBI primer set. TCRdb redid the calling of the multiplex PCR reads with MiXCR, one entry per CDR3 protein. Among some 720,000 distinct CDR3 sequences listed, approximately 16% were seen once. The gene calls are TRBV29-1 and TRBJ2-7, with unresolved D. Sequencing was performed on blood. The sequence derives from a man aged 18 to 29 with Graves' hyperthyroidism. In DNA, the CDR3 is TGCAGCGTCATTCCGACCTCCTACGAGCAGTACTTC. Translating gives CSVIPTSYEQYF.